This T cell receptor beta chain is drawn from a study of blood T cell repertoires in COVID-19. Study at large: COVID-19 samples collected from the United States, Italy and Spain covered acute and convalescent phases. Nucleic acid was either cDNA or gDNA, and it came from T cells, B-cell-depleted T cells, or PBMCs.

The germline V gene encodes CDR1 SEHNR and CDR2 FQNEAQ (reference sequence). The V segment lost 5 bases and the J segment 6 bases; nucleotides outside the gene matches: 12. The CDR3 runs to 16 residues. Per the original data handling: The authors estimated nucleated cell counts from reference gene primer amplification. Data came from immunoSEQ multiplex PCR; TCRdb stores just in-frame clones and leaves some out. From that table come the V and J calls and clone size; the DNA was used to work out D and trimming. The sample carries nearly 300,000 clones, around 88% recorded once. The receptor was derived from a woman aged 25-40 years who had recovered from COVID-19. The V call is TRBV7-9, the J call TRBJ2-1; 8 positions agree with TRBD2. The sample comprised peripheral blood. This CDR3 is CASSLSGGLSANEQFF. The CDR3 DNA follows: TGTGCCAGCAGCCTAAGCGGGGGCCTCTCGGCCAATGAGCAGTTCTTC.